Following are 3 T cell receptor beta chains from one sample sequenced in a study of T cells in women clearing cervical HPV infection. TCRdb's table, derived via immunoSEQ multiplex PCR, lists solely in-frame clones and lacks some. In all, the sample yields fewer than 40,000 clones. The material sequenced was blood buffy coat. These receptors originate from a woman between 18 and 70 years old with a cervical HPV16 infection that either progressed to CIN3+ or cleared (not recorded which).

CDR3 bases read: TGTGCCAGTAACGGCGGGACAACGACTTACAATGAC. It translates to CASNGGTTTYND. The full CDR3 protein is CASNGGTTTYNDYTF. The gene calls are TRBV19 and TRBJ1-2, with D perhaps matching TRBD1 (6 bases). The read comes to an end 3 residues before the CDR3 does, leaving the germline J gene to fill in the end. This CDR3 spans 15 amino acids. The V gene's germline CDR1 is LNHDA and CDR2 SQIVND (reference sequence).

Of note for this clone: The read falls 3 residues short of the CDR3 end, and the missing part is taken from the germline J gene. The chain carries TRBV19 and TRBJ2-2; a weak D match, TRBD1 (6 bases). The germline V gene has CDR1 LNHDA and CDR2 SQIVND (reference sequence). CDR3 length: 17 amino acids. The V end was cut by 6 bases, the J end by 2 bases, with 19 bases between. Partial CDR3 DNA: TGTGCCAGTAGCATCGGGGAACAGGGCGGCAACACCGGGGAG. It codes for CASSIGEQGGNTGE. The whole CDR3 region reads CASSIGEQGGNTGELFF.

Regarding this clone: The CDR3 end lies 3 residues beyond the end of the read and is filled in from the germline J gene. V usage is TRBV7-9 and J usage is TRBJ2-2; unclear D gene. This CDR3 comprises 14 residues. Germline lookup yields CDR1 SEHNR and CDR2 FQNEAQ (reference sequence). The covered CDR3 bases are TGTGCCAGCAGCTTAGCTGAGTCTAGTGAAAAG. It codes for CASSLAESSEK. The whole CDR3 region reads CASSLAESSEKLFF.